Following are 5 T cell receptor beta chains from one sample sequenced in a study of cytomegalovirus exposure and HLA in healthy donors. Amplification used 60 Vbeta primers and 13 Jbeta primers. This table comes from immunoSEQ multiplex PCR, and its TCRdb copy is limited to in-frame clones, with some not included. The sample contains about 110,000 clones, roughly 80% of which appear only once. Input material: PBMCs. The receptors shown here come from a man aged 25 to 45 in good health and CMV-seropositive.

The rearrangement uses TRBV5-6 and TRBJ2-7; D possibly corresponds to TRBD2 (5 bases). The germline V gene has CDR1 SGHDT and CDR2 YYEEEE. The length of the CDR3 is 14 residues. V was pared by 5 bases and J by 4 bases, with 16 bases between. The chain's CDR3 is CASSLAPGRYEQYV. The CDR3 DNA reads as TGTGCCAGCAGTCTTGCTCCGGGAAGGTACGAGCAGTACGTC.

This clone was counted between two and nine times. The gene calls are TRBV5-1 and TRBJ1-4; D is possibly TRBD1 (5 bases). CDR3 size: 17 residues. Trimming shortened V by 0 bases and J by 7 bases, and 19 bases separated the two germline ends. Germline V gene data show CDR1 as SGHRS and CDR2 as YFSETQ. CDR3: CASSLGGFPGLAEKLFF. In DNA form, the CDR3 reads TGCGCCAGCAGCTTGGGAGGCTTCCCAGGGCTGGCTGAAAAACTGTTTTTT.

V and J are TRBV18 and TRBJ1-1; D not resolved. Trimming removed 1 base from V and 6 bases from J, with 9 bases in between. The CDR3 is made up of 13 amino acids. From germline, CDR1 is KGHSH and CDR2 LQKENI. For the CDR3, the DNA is TGTGCCAGCTCACCACTTCAGGCAGCTGAAGCTTTCTTT. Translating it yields CASSPLQAAEAFF.

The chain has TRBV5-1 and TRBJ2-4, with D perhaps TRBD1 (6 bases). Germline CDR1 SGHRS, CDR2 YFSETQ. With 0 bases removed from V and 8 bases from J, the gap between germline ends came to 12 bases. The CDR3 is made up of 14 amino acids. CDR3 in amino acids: CASSLGQSGDIQYF. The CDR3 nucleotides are TGCGCCAGCAGCTTGGGACAGTCAGGGGACATTCAGTACTTC.

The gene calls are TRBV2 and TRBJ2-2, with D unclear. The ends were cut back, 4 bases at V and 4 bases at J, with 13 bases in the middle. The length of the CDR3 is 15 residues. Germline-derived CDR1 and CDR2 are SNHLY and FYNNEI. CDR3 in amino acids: CASSARETITGELFF. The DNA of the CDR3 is TGTGCCAGCAGTGCCCGCGAGACAATCACCGGGGAGCTGTTTTTT. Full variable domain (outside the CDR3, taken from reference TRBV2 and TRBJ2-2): EPEVTQTPSHQVTQMGQEVILRCVPISNHLYFYWYRQILGQKVEFLVSFYNNEISEKSEIFDDQFSVERPDGSNFTLKIRSTKLEDSAMYFCASSARETITGELFFGEGSRLTVL.